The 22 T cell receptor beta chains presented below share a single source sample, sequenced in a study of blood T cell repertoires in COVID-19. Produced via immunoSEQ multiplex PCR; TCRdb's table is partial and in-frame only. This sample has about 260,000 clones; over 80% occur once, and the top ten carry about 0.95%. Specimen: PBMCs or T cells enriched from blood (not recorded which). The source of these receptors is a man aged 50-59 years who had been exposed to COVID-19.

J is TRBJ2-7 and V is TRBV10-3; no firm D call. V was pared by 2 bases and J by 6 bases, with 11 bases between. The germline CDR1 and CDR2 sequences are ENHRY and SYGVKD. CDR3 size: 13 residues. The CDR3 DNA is TGTGCCATCAGTGAGGACTCCATATTCGAGCAGTACGTC. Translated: CAISEDSIFEQYV.

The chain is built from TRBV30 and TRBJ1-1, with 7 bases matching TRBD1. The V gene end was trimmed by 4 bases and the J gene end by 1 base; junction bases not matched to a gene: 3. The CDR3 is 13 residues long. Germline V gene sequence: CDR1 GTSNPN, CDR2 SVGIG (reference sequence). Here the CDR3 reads CAWNRGANTEAFF. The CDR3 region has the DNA TGTGCCTGGAACAGGGGCGCGAACACTGAAGCTTTCTTT.

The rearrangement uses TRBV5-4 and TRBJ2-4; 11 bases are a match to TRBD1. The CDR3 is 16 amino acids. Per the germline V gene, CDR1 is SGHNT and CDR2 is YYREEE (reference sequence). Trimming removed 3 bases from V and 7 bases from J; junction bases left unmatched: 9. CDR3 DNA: TGTGCCAGCAGCTCCCACCGGGACAGGGGGTTGAACATTCAGTACTTC. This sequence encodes CASSSHRDRGLNIQYF.

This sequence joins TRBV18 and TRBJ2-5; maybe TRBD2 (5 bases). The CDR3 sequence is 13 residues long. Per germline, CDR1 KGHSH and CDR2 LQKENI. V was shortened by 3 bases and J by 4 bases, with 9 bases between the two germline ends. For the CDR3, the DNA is TGTGCCAGCTCACCTGAGGGCCGAGAGACCCAGTACTTC. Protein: CASSPEGRETQYF.

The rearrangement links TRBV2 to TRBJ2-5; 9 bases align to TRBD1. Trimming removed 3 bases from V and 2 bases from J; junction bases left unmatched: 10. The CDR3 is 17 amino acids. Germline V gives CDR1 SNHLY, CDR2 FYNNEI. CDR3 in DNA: TGTGCCAGCAGTGACCCCCGCCCGGACAGGGGTCAAGAGACCCAGTACTTC. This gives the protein CASSDPRPDRGQETQYF.

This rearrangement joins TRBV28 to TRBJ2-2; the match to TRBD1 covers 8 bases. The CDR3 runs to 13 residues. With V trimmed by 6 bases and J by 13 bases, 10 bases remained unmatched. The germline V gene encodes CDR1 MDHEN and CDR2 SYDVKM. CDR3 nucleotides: TGTGCCAGCAGAGCTCAGGGGGCGCGTATGCTGTTTTTT. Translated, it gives CASRAQGARMLFF.

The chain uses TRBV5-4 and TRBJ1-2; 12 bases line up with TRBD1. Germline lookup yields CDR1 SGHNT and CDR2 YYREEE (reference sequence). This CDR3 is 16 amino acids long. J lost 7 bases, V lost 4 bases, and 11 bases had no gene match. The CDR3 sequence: CASSTGDRGRLSGYTF. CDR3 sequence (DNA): TGTGCCAGCAGCACAGGGGACAGGGGGCGCCTAAGTGGCTACACCTTC. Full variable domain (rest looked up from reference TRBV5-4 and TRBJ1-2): ETGVTQSPTHLIKTRGQQVTLRCSSQSGHNTVSWYQQALGQGPQFIFQYYREEENGRGNFPPRFSGLQFPNYSSELNVNALELDDSALYLCASSTGDRGRLSGYTFGSGTRLTVV.

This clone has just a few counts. CDR3 protein: CAISESPSRRRVNYGYTF. In nucleotides, the CDR3 is TGTGCCATCAGTGAGTCGCCCAGTCGAAGGAGGGTTAACTATGGCTACACCTTC. The chain has TRBV10-3 and TRBJ1-2; no reliable D call. Germline V gives CDR1 ENHRY, CDR2 SYGVKD. The length of the CDR3 is 18 residues. Deletions cut 0 bases from V and 1 base from J, with 18 bases between.

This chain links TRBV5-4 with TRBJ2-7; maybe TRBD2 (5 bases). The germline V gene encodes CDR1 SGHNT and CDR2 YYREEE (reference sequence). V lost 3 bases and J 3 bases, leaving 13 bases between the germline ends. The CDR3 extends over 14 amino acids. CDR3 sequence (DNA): TGTGCCAGCAGCTCTGGAGGAGGTGTCTACGAGCAGTACTTC. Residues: CASSSGGGVYEQYF.

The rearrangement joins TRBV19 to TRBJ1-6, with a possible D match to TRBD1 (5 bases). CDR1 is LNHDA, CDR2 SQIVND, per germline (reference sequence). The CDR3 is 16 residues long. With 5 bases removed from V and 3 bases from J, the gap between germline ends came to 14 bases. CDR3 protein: CASSEDTSYYNSPLHF. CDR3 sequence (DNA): TGTGCCAGTAGTGAGGACACTTCGTACTATAATTCACCCCTCCACTTT.

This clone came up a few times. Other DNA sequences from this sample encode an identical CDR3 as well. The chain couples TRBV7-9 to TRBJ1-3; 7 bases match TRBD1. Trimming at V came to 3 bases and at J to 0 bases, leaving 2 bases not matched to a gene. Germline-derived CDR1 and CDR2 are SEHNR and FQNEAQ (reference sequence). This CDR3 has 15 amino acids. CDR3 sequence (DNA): TGTGCCAGCAGCTTGGGACAGAGCTCTGGAAACACCATATATTTT. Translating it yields CASSLGQSSGNTIYF.

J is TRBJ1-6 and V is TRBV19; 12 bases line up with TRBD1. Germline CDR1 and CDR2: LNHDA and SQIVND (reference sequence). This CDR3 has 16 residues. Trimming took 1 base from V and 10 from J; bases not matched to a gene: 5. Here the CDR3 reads CASSIGWDRGRSPLHF. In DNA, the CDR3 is TGTGCCAGTAGTATAGGATGGGACAGGGGGCGATCACCCCTCCACTTT.

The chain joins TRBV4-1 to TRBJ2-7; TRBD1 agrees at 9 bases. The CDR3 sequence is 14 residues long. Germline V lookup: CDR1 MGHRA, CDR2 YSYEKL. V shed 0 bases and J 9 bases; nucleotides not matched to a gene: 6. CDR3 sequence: CASSQERDRVGQYF. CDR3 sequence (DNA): TGCGCCAGCAGCCAAGAAAGGGACAGGGTCGGGCAGTACTTC.

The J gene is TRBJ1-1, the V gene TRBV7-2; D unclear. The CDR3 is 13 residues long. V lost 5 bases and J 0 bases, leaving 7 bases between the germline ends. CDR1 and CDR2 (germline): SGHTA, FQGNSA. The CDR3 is CASSSSVNTEAFF. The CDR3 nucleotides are TGTGCCAGCAGCAGTAGCGTGAACACTGAAGCTTTCTTT.

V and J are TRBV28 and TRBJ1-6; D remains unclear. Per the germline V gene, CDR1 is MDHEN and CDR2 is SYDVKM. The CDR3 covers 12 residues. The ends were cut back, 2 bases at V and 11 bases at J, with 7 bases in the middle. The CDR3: CASSLQYPPLHF. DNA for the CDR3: TGTGCCAGCAGTTTACAGTATCCACCCCTCCACTTT.

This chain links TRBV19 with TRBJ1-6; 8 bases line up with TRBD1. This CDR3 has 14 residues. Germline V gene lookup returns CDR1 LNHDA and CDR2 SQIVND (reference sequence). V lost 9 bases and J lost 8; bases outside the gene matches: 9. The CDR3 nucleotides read TGTGCCAGATCCCAGGGGGCTGGGGATTCACCCCTCCACTTT. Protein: CARSQGAGDSPLHF. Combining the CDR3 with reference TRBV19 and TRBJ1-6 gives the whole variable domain DGGITQSPKYLFRKEGQNVTLSCEQNLNHDAMYWYRQDPGQGLRLIYYSQIVNDFQKGDIAEGYSVSREKKESFPLTVTSAQKNPTAFYLCARSQGAGDSPLHFGNGTRLTVT.

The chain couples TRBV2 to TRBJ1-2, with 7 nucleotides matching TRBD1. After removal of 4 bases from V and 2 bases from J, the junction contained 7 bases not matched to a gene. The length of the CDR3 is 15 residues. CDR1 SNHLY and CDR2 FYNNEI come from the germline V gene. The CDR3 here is CASSGGQEGNYGYTF. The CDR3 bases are TGTGCCAGCAGTGGTGGACAGGAGGGGAACTATGGCTACACCTTC.

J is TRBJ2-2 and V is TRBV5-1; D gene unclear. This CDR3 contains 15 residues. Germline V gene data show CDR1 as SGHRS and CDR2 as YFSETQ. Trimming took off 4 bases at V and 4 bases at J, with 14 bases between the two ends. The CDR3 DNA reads TGCGCCAGCAGCCTAGGAGACTCATCCACCGGGGAGCTGTTTTTT. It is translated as CASSLGDSSTGELFF.

Written as DNA, the CDR3 is TGCGCCAGCAGCTTGGGACAGGGGATGAACACCGGGGAGCTGTTTTTT. It encodes CASSLGQGMNTGELFF. The chain carries TRBV5-1 and TRBJ2-2, with TRBD1 identical over 8 bases. After removal of 0 bases from V and 1 base from J, the junction contained 2 bases not matched to a gene. CDR1 and CDR2 (germline): SGHRS, YFSETQ. The length of the CDR3 is 16 residues.

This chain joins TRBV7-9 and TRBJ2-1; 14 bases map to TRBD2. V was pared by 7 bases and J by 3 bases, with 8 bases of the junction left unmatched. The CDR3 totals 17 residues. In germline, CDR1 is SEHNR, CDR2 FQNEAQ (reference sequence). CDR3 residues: CASTSGTSGSLYNEQFF. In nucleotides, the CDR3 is TGTGCCAGCACGTCCGGGACTAGCGGGAGTCTCTACAATGAGCAGTTCTTC.

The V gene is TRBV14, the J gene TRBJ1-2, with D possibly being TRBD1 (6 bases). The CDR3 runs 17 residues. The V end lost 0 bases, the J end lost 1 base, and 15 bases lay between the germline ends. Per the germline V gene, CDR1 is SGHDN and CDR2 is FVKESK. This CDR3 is CASSQDIQGRYNYGYTF. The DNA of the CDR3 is TGTGCCAGCAGCCAAGATATACAGGGAAGATATAACTATGGCTACACCTTC.

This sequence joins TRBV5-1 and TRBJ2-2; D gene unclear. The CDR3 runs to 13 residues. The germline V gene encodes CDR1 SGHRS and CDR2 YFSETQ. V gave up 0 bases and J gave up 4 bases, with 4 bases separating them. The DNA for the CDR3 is TGCGCCAGCAGCTTGGACTTCACCGGGGAGCTGTTTTTT. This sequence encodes CASSLDFTGELFF.